This TCR beta chain was documented in a study of cytomegalovirus exposure and HLA in healthy donors. Study details: Drawn from HLA-typed donors, tens of millions of unique TCRs were held in an early data release.

The study ran its PCR with 60 Vbeta and 13 Jbeta primers. Original handling: About 10 million shared chains were among the 65 million to 85 million unique TCR beta chains that a later analysis counted. Repertoires were generated with immunoSEQ multiplex PCR, while TCRdb's copy carries only in-frame clones and drops some. V and J calls and clone size are given by that table; D and trimming were obtained from the DNA. The sample includes roughly 160,000 clones, 70% to 80% seen only once; the top ten take less than 4.5%. The TCR originated in a man younger than 40 in good health and CMV-seropositive. The material sequenced was PBMCs.

CDR3 sequence: CASSLLGGYNEQFF. CDR3 nucleotides: TGCGCCAGCAGTCTCCTCGGGGGATACAATGAGCAGTTCTTC. The genes are TRBV5-1 and TRBJ2-1, with a possible D match to TRBD2 (6 bases). The CDR3 totals 14 residues. The V end was cut by 5 bases, the J end by 4 bases, with 13 bases between. In germline, CDR1 is SGHRS, CDR2 YFSETQ.